A single sample is the source of the 9 T cell receptor beta chains below, sequenced in a study of blood T cell repertoires in COVID-19. Method: immunoSEQ multiplex PCR; TCRdb's copy keeps in-frame clones and lacks some. Here the sample spans some 210,000 clones, roughly 77% being singletons. Sequenced material: PBMCs or T cells enriched from blood (not recorded which). Receptors originate from a man aged 35-49 years who had recovered from COVID-19.

The sample holds a few counts of this clone. The same CDR3 is also encoded by other DNA sequences in this sample. The chain employs TRBV7-9 and TRBJ1-3; D is perhaps TRBD1 (5 bases). Trimming removed 1 base from V and 0 bases from J, with 10 bases in between. The CDR3 has 16 amino acids. CDR1 and CDR2 (germline): SEHNR, FQNEAQ (reference sequence). In nucleotides, the CDR3 is TGTGCCAGCAGCTTAGGACAGCCCAGCTCTGGAAACACCATATATTTT. Translated, it gives CASSLGQPSSGNTIYF. The full variable domain, in which reference TRBV7-9 and TRBJ1-3 provide the parts outside the CDR3, is DTGVSQNPRHKITKRGQNVTFRCDPISEHNRLYWYRQTLGQGPEFLTYFQNEAQLEKSRLLSDRFSAERPKGSFSTLEIQRTEQGDSAMYLCASSLGQPSSGNTIYFGEGSWLTVV.

The chain carries TRBV2 and TRBJ2-5, with TRBD2 identical over 14 bases. After removal of 6 bases from V and 5 bases from J, the junction contained 8 bases not matched to a gene. This CDR3 contains 16 residues. CDR1 is SNHLY, CDR2 FYNNEI, per germline. CDR3 sequence reads: CASSLGLAGGLETQYF. The CDR3 DNA reads TGTGCCAGCAGCTTAGGACTAGCGGGGGGCCTTGAGACCCAGTACTTC. Full variable domain (rest looked up from reference TRBV2 and TRBJ2-5): EPEVTQTPSHQVTQMGQEVILRCVPISNHLYFYWYRQILGQKVEFLVSFYNNEISEKSEIFDDQFSVERPDGSNFTLKIRSTKLEDSAMYFCASSLGLAGGLETQYFGPGTRLLVL.

This sequence joins TRBV7-2 and TRBJ2-1; 11 positions agree with TRBD2. The CDR3 loop spans 18 amino acids. V lost 5 bases and J lost 6; bases outside the gene matches: 15. CDR1 is SGHTA and CDR2 is FQGNSA in the germline V gene. CDR3 coding DNA: TGTGCCAGCAGCCCCCGGGGGGTAGCGGGAGGGCCCGGCAATGAGCAGTTCTTC. Translating gives CASSPRGVAGGPGNEQFF.

CDR3 bases: TGTGCCAGCAGCTCTTCCCCGGGACTAGCGGGAGGGCCAAGGTACGAGCAGTACTTC. Residues: CASSSSPGLAGGPRYEQYF. The J gene is TRBJ2-7, the V gene TRBV3-1 (or the pseudogene TRBV3-2); 16 bases are a match to TRBD2. CDR1 is LGHDT, CDR2 YNNKEL, per germline (reference sequence). CDR3 length: 19 amino acids. With 5 bases clipped from V and 4 bases from J, the junction kept 14 bases outside the gene matches.

The genes are TRBV19 and TRBJ1-1; the match to TRBD1 covers 7 bases. Germline CDR1 and CDR2: LNHDA and SQIVND (reference sequence). This CDR3 spans 16 amino acids. V trimming: 5 bases; J trimming: 0 bases; junction bases outside the gene matches: 9. The CDR3 region has the DNA TGTGCCAGTAGTCCAGGGACAGCGACTTTGAACACTGAAGCTTTCTTT. Residues: CASSPGTATLNTEAFF.

There are many counts of this clone. The rearrangement joins TRBV29-1 to TRBJ2-1; 10 nucleotides line up with TRBD2. Germline V gene lookup returns CDR1 SQVTM and CDR2 ANQGSEA. The CDR3 loop spans 12 amino acids. Losses at the gene ends were 4 bases for V and 10 bases for J; bases not matched to a gene: 4. The CDR3, as DNA: TGCAGCGTTGTGAAACTAGCGGGAGAGCAGTTCTTC. Protein sequence: CSVVKLAGEQFF.

This clone was observed once. The rearrangement joins TRBV19 to TRBJ1-2; 8 positions match TRBD1. V lost 5 bases and J lost 1; bases outside the gene matches: 9. The CDR3 totals 16 residues. Germline CDR1 is LNHDA and CDR2 is SQIVND (reference sequence). The CDR3 coding sequence is TGTGCCAGTAGTTTAGGGACAGGCAGCATTAACTATGGCTACACCTTC. This sequence encodes CASSLGTGSINYGYTF. The entire variable domain, with the rest obtained from reference TRBV19 and TRBJ1-2, is as follows: DGGITQSPKYLFRKEGQNVTLSCEQNLNHDAMYWYRQDPGQGLRLIYYSQIVNDFQKGDIAEGYSVSREKKESFPLTVTSAQKNPTAFYLCASSLGTGSINYGYTFGSGTRLTVV.

This clone was detected once. CDR3 region: CASSLTPPTSSYNEQFF. The CDR3 region has the DNA TGCGCCAGCAGCCTCACGCCCCCTACGAGCTCCTACAATGAGCAGTTCTTC. The chain is built from TRBV4-1 and TRBJ2-1; D gene unclear. Trimming removed 4 bases from V and 0 bases from J, with 16 bases in between. Per germline, CDR1 MGHRA and CDR2 YSYEKL. CDR3 length: 17 residues.

This rearrangement joins TRBV3-1 (or the pseudogene TRBV3-2) to TRBJ1-4; D is ambiguous. Germline V lookup: CDR1 LGHDT, CDR2 YNNKEL (reference sequence). This CDR3 is 15 amino acids long. Deletions cut 3 bases from V and 10 bases from J, with 18 bases between. CDR3 bases: TGTGCCAGCAGCCATCTACAGAGACGCCGGGGAAAACTGTTTTTT. It translates to CASSHLQRRRGKLFF.